The 5 T cell receptor beta chains reported below all come from one sample, sequenced in a study of blood T cell repertoires in COVID-19. Libraries were prepared by immunoSEQ multiplex PCR; TCRdb keeps only in-frame clonotypes and omits some of them. The table lists more than 95,000 clones, roughly 84% of them singletons. The source material was peripheral blood. The receptors come from a woman of 80 years or more with acute or convalescent COVID-19.

The chain combines TRBV9 with TRBJ1-4; possible D gene TRBD1, 6 bases. The V end lost 0 bases, the J end lost 4 bases, and 10 bases lay between the germline ends. The germline gives CDR1 SGDLS, CDR2 YYNGEE. The CDR3 totals 15 residues. The CDR3 here is CASSVGVGGNEKLFF. The CDR3 coding sequence is TGTGCCAGCAGCGTAGGAGTAGGGGGTAATGAAAAACTGTTTTTT.

The chain joins TRBV27 to TRBJ2-5, with 7 bases that match TRBD1. CDR1 is MNHEY, CDR2 SMNVEV, per germline (reference sequence). CDR3 length: 15 amino acids. J was trimmed by 1 base and V by 6 bases; bases with no gene match: 8. The CDR3 here is CASSHLDRVQETQYF. In DNA, the CDR3 is TGTGCCAGCAGCCACCTAGACAGGGTCCAAGAGACCCAGTACTTC.

The CDR3 sequence: CASSMLGQGSNQPQHF. The DNA for the CDR3 is TGTGCCAGTAGTATGCTCGGACAGGGGAGCAATCAGCCCCAGCATTTT. This chain connects TRBV19 to TRBJ1-5; 9 positions agree with TRBD1. Trimming removed 3 bases from V and 1 base from J; junction bases left unmatched: 4. The CDR3 loop spans 16 amino acids. From germline, CDR1 is LNHDA and CDR2 SQIVND (reference sequence).

V is TRBV27 and J is TRBJ2-2; maybe TRBD1 (6 bases). Germline loops: CDR1 MNHEY, CDR2 SMNVEV (reference sequence). V was cut by 0 bases and J by 2 bases, with 13 bases left in between. The CDR3 runs 17 residues. The CDR3: CASSLSRQVLNTGELFF. For the CDR3, the DNA is TGTGCCAGCAGTTTATCCCGACAGGTTCTAAACACCGGGGAGCTGTTTTTT.

V gene TRBV6-5 combines with J gene TRBJ2-7; a weak D match, TRBD1 (5 bases). From germline, CDR1 is MNHEY and CDR2 SVGAGI. The CDR3 runs 15 residues. V shed 3 bases and J shed 3 bases, with 15 bases lying between them. CDR3 sequence reads: CASSYASGRGYEQYF. The CDR3 region has the DNA TGTGCCAGCAGTTATGCGTCCGGTAGGGGCTACGAGCAGTACTTC.